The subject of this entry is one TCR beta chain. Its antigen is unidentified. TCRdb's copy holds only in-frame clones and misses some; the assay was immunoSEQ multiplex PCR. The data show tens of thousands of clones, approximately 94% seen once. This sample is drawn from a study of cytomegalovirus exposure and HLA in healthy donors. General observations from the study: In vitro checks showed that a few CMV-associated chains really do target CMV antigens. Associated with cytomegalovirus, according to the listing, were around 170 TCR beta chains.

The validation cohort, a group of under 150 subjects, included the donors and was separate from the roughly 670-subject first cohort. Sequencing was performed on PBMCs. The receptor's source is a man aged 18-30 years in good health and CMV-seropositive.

CDR3 bases: TGTGCCAGCAGTGACCCGGGATCGACTGGCTACACCTTC. Amino acid sequence: CASSDPGSTGYTF. The V and J genes are TRBV6-1 and TRBJ1-2; the D is unclear. The germline gives CDR1 MNHNS, CDR2 SASEGT. V was cut by 3 bases and J by 7 bases, with 12 bases left in between. There are 13 residues in the CDR3.